This entry is about one T cell receptor (beta chain). It lacks a known antigen. No much larger clone is present one base from it, and per-base qualities are unavailable. This specimen belongs to a study of blood T cell repertoires in COVID-19 (dated by TCRdb to 2020 to 2022). Broadly, across the study: Collaborator samples came from the United States, Italy and Spain and covered acute and convalescent phases of COVID-19. The material from the prospective study consisted of cDNA or gDNA derived from T cells, B-cell-depleted T cells, or PBMCs. The dataset comprised deeply sampled blood TCRbeta repertoires from subjects exposed to, actively infected with, or recovered from COVID-19. The repertoires were released in a freely available public database intended as a resource for research on the immune response to SARS-CoV-2. Samples were obtained from the ongoing ImmuneRACE study (first 160 participants) and from 1,000 to 1,500 subjects provided by 6 global collaborators. Sample metadata almost always included a de-identified subject ID, COVID-19 status, age in years and sex. Where available, HLA class I and class II types were taken from metadata supplied by the sample provider and were not determined by assay-based typing.

The trim is 5 bases for V and 9 bases for J, with a gap of 14 bases between the germline ends. CDR1 and CDR2 are read off the germline V gene (reference sequence) as SEHNR and FQNEAQ. The CDR3 holds 12 amino acids from the cysteine to the phenylalanine. Only the CDR3 DNA is retained, 36 bases long and in frame from the first base. TCRbeta CDR3 regions were amplified from genomic DNA using the immunoSEQ Assay, a bias-controlled multiplex PCR. The published analysis was carried out like this. Within the assay, amplification of reference gene primers was used to estimate how many nucleated cells each sample contained. To quantify the absolute abundance of each unique TCRbeta CDR3 rearrangement, sequence reads were collapsed and filtered. Productive Simpson clonality was computed per sample as the square root of Simpson's diversity index over productive rearrangements. The table comes from immuneACCESS by way of TCRdb, which keeps in-frame sequences with V and J called. Part of the clones is missing from these tables; in studies checked, under half for an unresolved V gene and the rest for unknown reasons. V, J and clone size are taken as reported in that table, and D and trimming were inferred from the DNA itself. Recorded for this sample are about 190,000 clones; 88% of them occurred a single time. Around 1.7% of the sample goes to the ten largest clones.

Collaborating institutions collected whole blood in K2EDTA tubes following their own protocols. Collaborator samples were shipped for TCRbeta analysis as frozen whole blood, isolated PBMCs, or DNA extracted from either sample type. The research as a whole found: How much clinical and demographic metadata was included differed by source and by participant, and the metadata was provided uncurated.

The TCR sequence derives from a man between 18 and 29 years old with active or convalescent COVID-19. The sequenced sample consisted of peripheral blood. The chain employs TRBV7-9 and TRBJ2-7, with the D gene uncertain. In nucleotide form, the sequence is TGTGCCAGCAGCCCAAAACGAGGTGGGCAGTACTTC. It translates to CASSPKRGGQYF.